A single T cell receptor (beta chain) is shown here with its context. This sample was included in a study of blood T cell repertoires in COVID-19. Background on the study: Samples taken during acute and convalescent COVID-19 were collected in the United States, Italy and Spain. T cells, B-cell-depleted T cells, or PBMCs supplied cDNA or gDNA.

Sequencing was performed with immunoSEQ multiplex PCR; in TCRdb, only in-frame clones are kept and a portion is missing. The repertoire holds some 250,000 clones, around 86% seen once, with approximately 13% in the top ten. V was pared by 2 bases and J by 10 bases, with 12 bases of the junction left unmatched. CDR3 size: 16 residues. Germline V gene lookup returns CDR1 SGHNT and CDR2 YYREEE (reference sequence). Input material: peripheral blood. This TCR was sampled from a man aged 80 or over with acute or convalescent COVID-19. The chain uses TRBV5-4 and TRBJ2-1; 10 bases match TRBD2. The CDR3 protein is CASSLGGLAGVGEQFF. The CDR3 nucleotides are TGTGCCAGCAGCTTAGGGGGGCTAGCGGGAGTCGGGGAGCAGTTCTTC.